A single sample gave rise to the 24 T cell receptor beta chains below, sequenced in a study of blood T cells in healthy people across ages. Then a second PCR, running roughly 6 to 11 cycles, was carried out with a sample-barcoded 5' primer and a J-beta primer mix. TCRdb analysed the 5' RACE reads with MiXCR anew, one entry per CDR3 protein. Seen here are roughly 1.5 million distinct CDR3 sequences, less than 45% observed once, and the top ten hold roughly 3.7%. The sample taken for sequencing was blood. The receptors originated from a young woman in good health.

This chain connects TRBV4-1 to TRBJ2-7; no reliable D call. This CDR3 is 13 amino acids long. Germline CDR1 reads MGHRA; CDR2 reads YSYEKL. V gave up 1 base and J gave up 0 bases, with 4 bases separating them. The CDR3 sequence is CASSQGISYEQYF. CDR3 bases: TGCGCCAGCAGCCAAGGGATCTCCTACGAGCAGTACTTC.

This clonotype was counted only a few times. CDR3 protein: CAISVGQAYGYTF. The CDR3 DNA reads as TGTGCCATCAGCGTGGGACAGGCCTATGGCTACACCTTC. The gene calls are TRBV10-3 and TRBJ1-2; 8 bases fit TRBD1. With V trimmed by 6 bases and J by 4 bases, 4 bases remained unmatched. Germline V gene sequence: CDR1 ENHRY, CDR2 SYGVKD. CDR3 length: 13 amino acids.

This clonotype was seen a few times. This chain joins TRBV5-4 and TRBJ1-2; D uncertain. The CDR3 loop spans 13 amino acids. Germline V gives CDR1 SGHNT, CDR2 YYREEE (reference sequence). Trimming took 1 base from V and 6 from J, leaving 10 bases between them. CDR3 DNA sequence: TGTGCCAGCAGCTTGATAGGAAAGGATGGCTACACCTTC. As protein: CASSLIGKDGYTF.

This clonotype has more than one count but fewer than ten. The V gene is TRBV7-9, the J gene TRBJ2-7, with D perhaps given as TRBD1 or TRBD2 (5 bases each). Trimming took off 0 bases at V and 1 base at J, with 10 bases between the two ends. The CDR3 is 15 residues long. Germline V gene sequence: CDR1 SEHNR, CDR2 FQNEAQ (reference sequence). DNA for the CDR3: TGTGCCAGCAGCTTAGCTCGGGACGTGTCCTACGAGCAGTACTTC. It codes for CASSLARDVSYEQYF.

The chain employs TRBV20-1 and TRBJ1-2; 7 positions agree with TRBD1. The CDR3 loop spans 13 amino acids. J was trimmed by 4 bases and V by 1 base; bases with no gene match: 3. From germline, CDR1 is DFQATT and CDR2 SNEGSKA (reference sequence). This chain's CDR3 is CSARADRSYGYTF. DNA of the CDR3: TGCAGTGCTAGAGCGGACAGGAGCTATGGCTACACCTTC.

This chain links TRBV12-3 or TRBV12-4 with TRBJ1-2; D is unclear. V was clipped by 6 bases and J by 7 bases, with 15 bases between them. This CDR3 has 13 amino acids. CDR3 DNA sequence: TGTGCCAGCAGCCTCGTCGGGGATGGTGGCTACACCTTC. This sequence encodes CASSLVGDGGYTF.

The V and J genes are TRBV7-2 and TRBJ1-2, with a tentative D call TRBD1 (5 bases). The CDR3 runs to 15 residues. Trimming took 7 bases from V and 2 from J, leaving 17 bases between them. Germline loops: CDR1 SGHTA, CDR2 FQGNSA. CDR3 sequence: CASTPGVRTNYGYTF. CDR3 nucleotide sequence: TGTGCCAGCACCCCTGGGGTCCGGACAAACTATGGCTACACCTTC. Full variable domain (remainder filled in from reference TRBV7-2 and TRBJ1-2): GAGVSQSPSNKVTEKGKDVELRCDPISGHTALYWYRQSLGQGLEFLIYFQGNSAPDKSGLPSDRFSAERTGGSVSTLTIQRTQQEDSAVYLCASTPGVRTNYGYTFGSGTRLTVV.

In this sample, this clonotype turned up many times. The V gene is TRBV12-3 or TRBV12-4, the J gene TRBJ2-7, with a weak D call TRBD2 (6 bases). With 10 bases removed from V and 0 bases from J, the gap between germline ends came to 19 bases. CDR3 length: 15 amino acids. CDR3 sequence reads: CATSSSSGFSYEQYF. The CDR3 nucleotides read TGTGCCACCTCTTCGTCGAGCGGGTTCTCCTACGAGCAGTACTTC.

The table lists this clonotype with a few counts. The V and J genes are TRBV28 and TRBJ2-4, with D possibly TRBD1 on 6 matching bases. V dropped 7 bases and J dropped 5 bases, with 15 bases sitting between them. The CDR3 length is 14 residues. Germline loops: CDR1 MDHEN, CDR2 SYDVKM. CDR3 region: CASNPQDRENIQYF. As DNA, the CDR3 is TGTGCCAGCAACCCCCAGGACAGAGAAAACATTCAGTACTTC. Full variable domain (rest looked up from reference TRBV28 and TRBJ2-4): DVKVTQSSRYLVKRTGEKVFLECVQDMDHENMFWYRQDPGLGLRLIYFSYDVKMKEKGDIPEGYSVSREKKERFSLILESASTNQTSMYLCASNPQDRENIQYFGAGTRLSVL.

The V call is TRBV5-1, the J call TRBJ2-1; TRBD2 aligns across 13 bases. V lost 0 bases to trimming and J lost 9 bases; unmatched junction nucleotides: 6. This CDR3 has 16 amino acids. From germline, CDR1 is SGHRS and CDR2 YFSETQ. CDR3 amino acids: CASSLALTSGRGEQFF. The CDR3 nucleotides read TGCGCCAGCAGCTTGGCCTTAACTAGCGGGAGGGGTGAGCAGTTCTTC.

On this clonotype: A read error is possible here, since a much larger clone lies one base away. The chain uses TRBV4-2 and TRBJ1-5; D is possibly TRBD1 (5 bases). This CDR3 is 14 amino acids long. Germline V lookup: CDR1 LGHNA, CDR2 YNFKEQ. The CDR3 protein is CVSSQGPSDQPQHF. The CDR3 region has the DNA TGTGTCAGCAGCCAGGGACCATCCGACCAGCCCCAGCATTTT.

As DNA, the CDR3 is TGTGCCAGCAGTCCATATGGGGATGGGCGCTACACCTTC. Translation: CASSPYGDGRYTF. The chain has TRBV7-2 and TRBJ1-2; D is unclear. This CDR3 region has 13 residues. The germline V gene encodes CDR1 SGHTA and CDR2 FQGNSA. V lost 6 bases, J lost 9 bases, and 17 bases lay in between.

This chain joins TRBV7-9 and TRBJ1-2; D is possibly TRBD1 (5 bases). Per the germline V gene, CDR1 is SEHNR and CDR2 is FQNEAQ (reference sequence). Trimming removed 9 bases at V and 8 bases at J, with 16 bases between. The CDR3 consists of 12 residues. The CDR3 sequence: CASLRVGSGYTF. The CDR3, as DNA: TGTGCCAGTCTCAGGGTGGGTTCCGGCTACACCTTC.

The CDR3 DNA follows: TGTGCCAGCAGCGGGTGGGACCCTGAAAACAATGAGCAGTTCTTC. The encoded protein is CASSGWDPENNEQFF. The V gene is TRBV7-9, the J gene TRBJ2-1, with D perhaps TRBD1 or TRBD2 (5 bases each). The CDR3 consists of 15 residues. The V gene lost 5 bases and the J gene lost 5 bases, with 16 bases spanning the gap. The germline gives CDR1 SEHNR, CDR2 FQNEAQ (reference sequence).

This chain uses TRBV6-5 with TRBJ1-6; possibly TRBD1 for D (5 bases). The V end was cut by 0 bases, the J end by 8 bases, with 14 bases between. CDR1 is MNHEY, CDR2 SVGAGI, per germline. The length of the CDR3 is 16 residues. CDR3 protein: CASSYSRKSGDSPLHF. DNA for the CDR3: TGTGCCAGCAGTTACTCGAGGAAGTCGGGGGATTCACCCCTCCACTTT.

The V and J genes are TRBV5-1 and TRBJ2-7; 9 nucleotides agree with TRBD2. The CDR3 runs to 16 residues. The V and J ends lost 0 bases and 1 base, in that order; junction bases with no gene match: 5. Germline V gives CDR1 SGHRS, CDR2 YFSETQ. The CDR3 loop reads CASSLGLADLSYEQYF. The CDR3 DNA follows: TGCGCCAGCAGCTTGGGACTAGCGGATCTATCCTACGAGCAGTACTTC. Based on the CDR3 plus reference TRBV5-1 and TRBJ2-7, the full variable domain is KAGVTQTPRYLIKTRGQQVTLSCSPISGHRSVSWYQQTPGQGLQFLFEYFSETQRNKGNFPGRFSGRQFSNSRSEMNVSTLELGDSALYLCASSLGLADLSYEQYFGPGTRLTVT.

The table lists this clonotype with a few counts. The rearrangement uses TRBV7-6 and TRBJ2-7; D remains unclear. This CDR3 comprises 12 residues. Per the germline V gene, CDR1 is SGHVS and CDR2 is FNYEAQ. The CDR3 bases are TGTGCTTCCGGCGCCGGCCCCTACGAGCAGTACTTC. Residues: CASGAGPYEQYF.

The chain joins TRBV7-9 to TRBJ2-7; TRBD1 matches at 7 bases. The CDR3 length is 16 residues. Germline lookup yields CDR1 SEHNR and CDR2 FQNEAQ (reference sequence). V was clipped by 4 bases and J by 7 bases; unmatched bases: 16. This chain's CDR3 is CASSSRVTGYINEQYF. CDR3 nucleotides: TGTGCCAGCAGCTCCAGAGTGACAGGGTATATCAATGAGCAGTACTTC. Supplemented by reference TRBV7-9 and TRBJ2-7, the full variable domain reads DTGVSQNPRHKITKRGQNVTFRCDPISEHNRLYWYRQTLGQGPEFLTYFQNEAQLEKSRLLSDRFSAERPKGSFSTLEIQRTEQGDSAMYLCASSSRVTGYINEQYFGPGTRLTVT.

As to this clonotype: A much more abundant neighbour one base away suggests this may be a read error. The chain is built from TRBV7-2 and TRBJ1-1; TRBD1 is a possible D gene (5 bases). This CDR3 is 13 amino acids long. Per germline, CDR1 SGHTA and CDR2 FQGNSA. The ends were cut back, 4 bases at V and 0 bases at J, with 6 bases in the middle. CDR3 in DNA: TGTGCCAGCAGCTGGACAATGAACACTGAAGCTTTCTTT. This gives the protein CASSWTMNTEAFF.

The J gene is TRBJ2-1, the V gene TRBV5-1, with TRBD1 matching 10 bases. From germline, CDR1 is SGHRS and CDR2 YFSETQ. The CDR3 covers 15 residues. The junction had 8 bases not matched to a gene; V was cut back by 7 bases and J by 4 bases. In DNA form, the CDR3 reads TGCGCCAGCCTCCCGGGACAGGGGATTTACAATGAGCAGTTCTTC. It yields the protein CASLPGQGIYNEQFF. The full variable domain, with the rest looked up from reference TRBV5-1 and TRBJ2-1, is KAGVTQTPRYLIKTRGQQVTLSCSPISGHRSVSWYQQTPGQGLQFLFEYFSETQRNKGNFPGRFSGRQFSNSRSEMNVSTLELGDSALYLCASLPGQGIYNEQFFGPGTRLTVL.

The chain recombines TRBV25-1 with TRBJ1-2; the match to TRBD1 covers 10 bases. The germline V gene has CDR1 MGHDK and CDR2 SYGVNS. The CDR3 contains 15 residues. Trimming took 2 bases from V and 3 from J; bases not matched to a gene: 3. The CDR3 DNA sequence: TGTGCCAGCAGTGAAGCCGGGACAGGGGACTATGGCTACACCTTC. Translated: CASSEAGTGDYGYTF.

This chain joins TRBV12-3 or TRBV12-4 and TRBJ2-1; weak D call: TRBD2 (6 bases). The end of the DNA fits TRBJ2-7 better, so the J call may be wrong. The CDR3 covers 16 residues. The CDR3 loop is CASSLAGRVEGFEQYF. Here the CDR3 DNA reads TGTGCCAGCAGTTTAGCGGGACGGGTGGAGGGTTTTGAGCAGTACTTC.

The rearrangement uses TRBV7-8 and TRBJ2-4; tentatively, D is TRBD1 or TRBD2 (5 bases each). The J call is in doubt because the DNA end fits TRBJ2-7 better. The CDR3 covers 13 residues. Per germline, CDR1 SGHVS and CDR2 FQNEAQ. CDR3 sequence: CASSLAVGTEQYF. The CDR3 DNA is TGTGCCAGCAGCTTAGCCGTAGGGACCGAGCAGTACTTC.

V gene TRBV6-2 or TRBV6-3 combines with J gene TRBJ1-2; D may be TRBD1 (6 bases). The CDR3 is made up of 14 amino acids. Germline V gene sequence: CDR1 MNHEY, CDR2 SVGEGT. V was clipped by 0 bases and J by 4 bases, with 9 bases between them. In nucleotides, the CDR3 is TGTGCCAGCAGTTACTCCGGGGGCCGCTATGGCTACACCTTC. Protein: CASSYSGGRYGYTF.